Listed below are T cell receptor beta chains from one sample, sequenced in a study of OX40 agonist ivuxolimab in advanced cancers. Clones were sequenced by immunoSEQ multiplex PCR, and TCRdb holds only the in-frame ones, with some missing. The table records 55,000 to 65,000 clones, roughly 85% of them present only once. Sequencing used CD4+ or CD8+ T cells sorted from blood, obtained in a trial of the OX40 agonist ivuxolimab. Receptors originate from an adult with an advanced solid tumor such as melanoma, head and neck, liver or kidney cancer. The CDR3 runs from the conserved cysteine through the conserved F or W. A D gene is named only where the DNA matches it firmly. Clone size appears in some rows only: once, few, many, or a class for an expanded clone.

-,-,TRBV5-4,TRBJ1-1,TGTGCCAGCAGGAAAGATGGGACCTTAGAAGCTTTCTTT,CASRKDGTLEAFF
-,-,TRBV5-1,TRBJ2-3,TGCGCCAGCAGCTTGGCTGCCACAGATACGCAGTATTTT,CASSLAATDTQYF
-,-,TRBV7-9,TRBJ1-5,TGTGCCAGCAGCTTTGGGCGCGGTTATAGCAATCAGCCCCAGCATTTT,CASSFGRGYSNQPQHF
few,TRBD1,TRBV5-1,TRBJ2-6,TGCGCCAGCGATATGACAGGGACTGGGGCCAACGTCCTGACTTTC,CASDMTGTGANVLTF
-,-,TRBV9,TRBJ1-2,TGTGCCAGCAGCGGAGACAGCATCGATAATAACTATGGCTACACCTTC,CASSGDSIDNNYGYTF
-,-,TRBV7-7,TRBJ2-2,TGTGCCAGCAGCGACCAGGGGTTCGGCGGGGAGCTGTTTTTT,CASSDQGFGGELFF
-,TRBD2,TRBV14,TRBJ2-7,TGTGCCAGCAGCCAAACGGCTAGCGGGGGGAACGAGCAGTACTTC,CASSQTASGGNEQYF
-,-,TRBV11-2,TRBJ1-2,TGTGCCAGCAGCTTAGGGTATACGGCACAGGGAGTTGGCTACACCTTC,CASSLGYTAQGVGYTF
-,-,TRBV6-6,TRBJ1-2,TGTGCCAGCAGTTACTCGAACAGGGCTGGCGGCTACACCTTC,CASSYSNRAGGYTF
-,TRBD1,TRBV19,TRBJ2-3,TGTGCCAGTAGTGACAGGGGGCGAAAGGGCACAGATACGCAGTATTTT,CASSDRGRKGTDTQYF
-,TRBD2,TRBV7-8,TRBJ2-3,TGTGCCAGCAGCTTAGTTACTAGCGGGGGCCGCTTGTCTAGCACAGATACGCAGTATTTT,CASSLVTSGGRLSSTDTQYF
-,-,TRBV11-3,TRBJ2-7,TGTGCCAGCAGCTTAAGTCCCGGAGGCTCCTACGAGCAGTACTTC,CASSLSPGGSYEQYF
-,-,TRBV5-5,TRBJ2-2,TGTGCCAGCAGCTTTGACGGAAGAAACACCGGGGAGCTGTTTTTT,CASSFDGRNTGELFF
-,-,TRBV27,TRBJ2-3,TGTGCCAGCAGTCTCGGGACACCGCCTCACACAGATACGCAGTATTTT,CASSLGTPPHTDTQYF
-,-,TRBV6-4,TRBJ2-7,TGTGCCAGCCCTCCAGGGGGGGCAGAGCAGTACTTC,CASPPGGAEQYF
-,-,TRBV29-1,TRBJ1-1,TGCAGCGCTCTCACCGGGACAACAAACACTGAAGCTTTCTTT,CSALTGTTNTEAFF
-,TRBD2,TRBV5-4,TRBJ2-3,TGTGCCAGCAGCGTCCCCGGGACTAGCGTGACAGATACGCAGTATTTT,CASSVPGTSVTDTQYF
once,-,TRBV11-2,TRBJ1-1,TGTGCCAGCAGTTTGCGACCGGTGAACACTGAAGCTTTCTTT,CASSLRPVNTEAFF
-,TRBD1,TRBV6-6,TRBJ1-1,TGTGCCAGCAGAATGGGACAGGCGGCGACTGAAGCTTTCTTT,CASRMGQAATEAFF
-,TRBD2,TRBV5-4,TRBJ2-3,TGTGCCAGCAGCTTGACGCGGGGGGGCTCAGATACGCAGTATTTT,CASSLTRGGSDTQYF
few,-,TRBV25-1,TRBJ1-6,TGTGCCAGCAGTCCCCCCACAGCCAATTCACCCCTCCACTTT,CASSPPTANSPLHF
-,-,TRBV9,TRBJ1-6,TGTGCCAGCAGTAAACAGGGCTCAAATTCACCCCTCCACTTT,CASSKQGSNSPLHF
once,-,TRBV5-1,TRBJ1-3,TGCGCCAGCAGCTTGGCCGGCGGCACGGGAAACACCATATATTTT,CASSLAGGTGNTIYF
-,-,TRBV4-1,TRBJ2-4,TGCGCCAGCAGCCAAGTGGGCCCCAAAAACATTCAGTACTTC,CASSQVGPKNIQYF
-,-,TRBV5-8,TRBJ2-1,TGTGCCAGCAGCGAACTCCGGGACCCCGAGCAGTTCTTC,CASSELRDPEQFF
-,-,TRBV27,TRBJ2-7,TGTGCCAGCAGTTTGTTGGGGGTGTCGGAGCAGTACTTC,CASSLLGVSEQYF
-,-,TRBV7-9,TRBJ1-6,TGTGCCAGCAGCTTAGTGGCCGGGACGGATAATTCACCCCTCCACTTT,CASSLVAGTDNSPLHF
-,TRBD1,TRBV29-1,TRBJ2-5,TGCAGCCATACAGGGGGCCAAGAGACCCAGTACTTC,CSHTGGQETQYF
-,-,TRBV2,TRBJ1-6,TGTGCCAGCATTCAGGACAGAGGAAACTCACCCCTCCACTTT,CASIQDRGNSPLHF
-,-,TRBV5-1,TRBJ1-3,TGCGCCAGCAGCCAAACAGGGTATGGAAACACCATATATTTT,CASSQTGYGNTIYF
-,TRBD2,TRBV11-2,TRBJ2-1,TGTGCCAGCAGCTTAGATCTGGGGGGGGTTTCCTACAATGAGCAGTTCTTC,CASSLDLGGVSYNEQFF
-,-,TRBV10-2,TRBJ2-5,TGCGCCAGCGGGGGGGCAGCCCAAGAGACCCAGTACTTC,CASGGAAQETQYF
-,-,TRBV7-2,TRBJ1-2,TGTGCCAGCAGCTTAGGAGGGCCCAGCTATGGCTACACCTTC,CASSLGGPSYGYTF
-,-,TRBV5-1,TRBJ1-1,TGCGCCAGCAGCTTGGAGGTTCGAGCCGATGCAACGGAGGCTTTCTTT,CASSLEVRADATEAFF
once,-,TRBV19,TRBJ1-1,TGTGCCAGTAGCCACGGACAGCTGAACACTGAAGCTTTCTTT,CASSHGQLNTEAFF
once,TRBD1,TRBV5-4,TRBJ2-3,TGTGCCAGCAGCTTGGGAGGACAGGGTAGCACAGATACGCAGTATTTT,CASSLGGQGSTDTQYF
-,TRBD1,TRBV7-9,TRBJ2-1,TGTGCCAGCAGCTTGCTCCGGGACAGGGGGTCCCCCTACAATGAGCAGTTCTTC,CASSLLRDRGSPYNEQFF